The 17 T cell receptor beta chains given below trace back to one sample, sequenced in a study of OX40 agonist ivuxolimab in advanced cancers. The protocol was immunoSEQ multiplex PCR, while the TCRdb copy is restricted to in-frame clones and leaves out a portion. The sample shows around 45,000 clones, 80% of them seen only once. Sequences were derived from CD4+ or CD8+ T cells sorted from blood, sampled in a trial of the OX40 agonist ivuxolimab. Receptors were obtained from an adult with an advanced solid tumor such as melanoma, head and neck, liver or kidney cancer.

The chain couples TRBV6-5 to TRBJ2-7; D unresolved. The germline CDR1 and CDR2 sequences are MNHEY and SVGAGI. V lost 8 bases and J 5 bases, leaving 16 bases between the germline ends. The CDR3 spans 13 residues. The CDR3: CASLNVLTDEQYF. CDR3 nucleotides: TGTGCCAGCCTGAATGTGTTGACCGACGAGCAGTACTTC.

The rearrangement links TRBV5-1 to TRBJ2-4, with a weak D call TRBD2 (6 bases). The CDR3 totals 17 residues. The V gene lost 0 bases and the J gene lost 5 bases, with 18 bases spanning the gap. Germline CDR1 and CDR2: SGHRS and YFSETQ. The CDR3 reads CASSLDGRLPPENIQYF. CDR3 nucleotide sequence: TGCGCCAGCAGCTTGGACGGGAGACTGCCCCCGGAAAACATTCAGTACTTC.

V gene TRBV28 combines with J gene TRBJ2-7; D may match TRBD1 or TRBD2 (5 bases each). CDR1 is MDHEN, CDR2 SYDVKM, per germline. The CDR3 totals 15 residues. V lost 6 bases and J 2 bases, leaving 17 bases between the germline ends. Here the CDR3 reads CASSGAALFTYEQYF. The DNA for the CDR3 is TGTGCCAGCAGCGGGGCAGCTCTATTTACCTACGAGCAGTACTTC.

The J gene is TRBJ2-2, the V gene TRBV27; tentative D call: TRBD1 (5 bases). This CDR3 has 16 residues. V lost 8 bases to trimming and J lost 0 bases, with 16 bases between them. CDR1 and CDR2 (germline): MNHEY, SMNVEV (reference sequence). This CDR3 reads CASALGHTTNTGELFF. CDR3 sequence (DNA): TGTGCCAGCGCCCTTGGACACACCACGAACACCGGGGAGCTGTTTTTT.

Concerning this clone itself: The sample has other DNA sequences that encode this CDR3 too. The rearrangement uses TRBV5-1 and TRBJ2-1; maybe TRBD1 (7 bases). Trimming removed 1 base at V and 8 bases at J, with 13 bases between. The CDR3 runs to 14 residues. The germline V gene has CDR1 SGHRS and CDR2 YFSETQ. The CDR3 coding sequence is TGCGCCAGCAGCTTGAGGCAGGGGGGCGATGAGCAGTTCTTC. Protein: CASSLRQGGDEQFF.

The chain couples TRBV5-1 to TRBJ1-6; D is unresolved. V was cut by 0 bases and J by 8 bases, with 6 bases left in between. The CDR3 sequence is 13 residues long. Germline V gene sequence: CDR1 SGHRS, CDR2 YFSETQ. DNA for the CDR3: TGCGCCAGCAGCTTGGACGTGGATTCACCCCTCCACTTT. It codes for CASSLDVDSPLHF. Combining the CDR3 with reference TRBV5-1 and TRBJ1-6 gives the whole variable domain KAGVTQTPRYLIKTRGQQVTLSCSPISGHRSVSWYQQTPGQGLQFLFEYFSETQRNKGNFPGRFSGRQFSNSRSEMNVSTLELGDSALYLCASSLDVDSPLHFGNGTRLTVT.

This clone was seen a few times. This chain joins TRBV14 and TRBJ1-1; no reliable D call. Deletions cut 1 base from V and 7 bases from J, with 10 bases between. There are 13 residues in the CDR3. CDR1 and CDR2 (germline): SGHDN, FVKESK. In DNA, the CDR3 is TGTGCCAGCAGCCAAGGGTCACGAAATGAAGCTTTCTTT. Its translation is CASSQGSRNEAFF.

Of note for this clone: A junction boundary mismatches the germline segment, possibly from a read error. V usage is TRBV30 and J usage is TRBJ1-2; D is undetermined. The CDR3 is 11 residues long. Germline CDR1 and CDR2: GTSNPN and SVGIG (reference sequence). The CDR3 loop is CAWSPRAESTF. The CDR3 region has the DNA TGTGCCTGGAGTCCACGGGCGGAGTCTACATTC.

The CDR3, as DNA: TGTGCCAGTAGTATTAAGAGGGGGAGCGTACCACCGTCTGGGGCCAACGTCCTGACTTTC. Its protein is CASSIKRGSVPPSGANVLTF. V gene TRBV19 combines with J gene TRBJ2-6, with D perhaps matching TRBD1 (6 bases). CDR3 length: 20 amino acids. Germline V gene sequence: CDR1 LNHDA, CDR2 SQIVND (reference sequence). Between the trimmed V and J ends, which lost 3 bases and 1 base, there was a span of 22 bases.

This clone was recorded a few times. This sequence joins TRBV6-5 and TRBJ2-1; 8 bases match TRBD1. Trimming took 6 bases from V and 3 from J; bases not matched to a gene: 1. The CDR3 runs 13 residues. Per the germline V gene, CDR1 is MNHEY and CDR2 is SVGAGI. This CDR3 is CASRGTGYNEQFF. DNA of the CDR3: TGTGCCAGCAGGGGGACAGGCTACAATGAGCAGTTCTTC.

V usage is TRBV7-6 and J usage is TRBJ1-1; no clear D gene. V lost 9 bases and J 1 base, leaving 12 bases between the germline ends. Looked up from germline, CDR1 is SGHVS and CDR2 is FNYEAQ. The CDR3 is 13 amino acids. As DNA, the CDR3 is TGTGCCAGTGGGTCCATGGAGAACACTGAAGCTTTCTTT. This encodes CASGSMENTEAFF. The full variable domain, in which reference TRBV7-6 and TRBJ1-1 provide the parts outside the CDR3, is GAGVSQSPRYKVTKRGQDVALRCDPISGHVSLYWYRQALGQGPEFLTYFNYEAQQDKSGLPNDRFSAERPEGSISTLTIQRTEQRDSAMYRCASGSMENTEAFFGQGTRLTVV.

This rearrangement joins TRBV5-8 to TRBJ1-5; the D gene is possibly TRBD1 (6 bases). The V and J ends lost 2 bases and 6 bases respectively, with 18 bases between them. Germline V gives CDR1 SGHTS, CDR2 YDEGEE. The CDR3 runs 16 residues. CDR3 loop: CASSLFRDQGFQPQHF. The CDR3 DNA sequence: TGTGCCAGCAGCTTATTCCGGGACCAGGGGTTTCAGCCCCAGCATTTT. Supplemented by reference TRBV5-8 and TRBJ1-5, the full variable domain reads EAGVTQSPTHLIKTRGQQATLRCSPISGHTSVYWYQQALGLGLQFLLWYDEGEERNRGNFPPRFSGRQFPNYSSELNVNALELEDSALYLCASSLFRDQGFQPQHFGDGTRLSIL.

V is TRBV4-3 and J is TRBJ1-2; 8 positions agree with TRBD1. Germline V lookup: CDR1 LGHNA, CDR2 YSLEER. V lost 5 bases and J lost 13; bases outside the gene matches: 12. This CDR3 is 13 amino acids long. The CDR3 DNA sequence: TGCGCCAGCAGCTCGGGCCCAGGGGGCGGATTCACCTTC. Protein sequence: CASSSGPGGGFTF.

V is TRBV7-9 and J is TRBJ2-2, with TRBD1 as a possible D gene (6 bases). Between the trimmed V and J ends, which lost 4 bases and 6 bases, there was a span of 12 bases. In germline, CDR1 is SEHNR, CDR2 FQNEAQ (reference sequence). The CDR3 totals 14 residues. CDR3 in DNA: TGTGCCAGCAGCTCAGGACAGATGGCCGGGGAGCTGTTTTTT. Its translation: CASSSGQMAGELFF.

V and J are TRBV28 and TRBJ2-7; D might be TRBD1 (5 bases). This CDR3 has 14 residues. The V end was cut by 6 bases, the J end by 2 bases, with 14 bases between. Germline CDR1 and CDR2: MDHEN and SYDVKM. The DNA of the CDR3 is TGTGCCAGCAGCCCTCCAGGACAAACCTACGAGCAGTACTTC. This translates into CASSPPGQTYEQYF.

The chain couples TRBV19 to TRBJ2-2; a weak D match, TRBD1 (6 bases). V was cut by 3 bases and J by 6 bases, with 8 bases left in between. Germline V gene lookup returns CDR1 LNHDA and CDR2 SQIVND (reference sequence). The CDR3 is made up of 13 amino acids. CDR3 sequence (DNA): TGTGCCAGTAGTATTGAGGGGGCCGGGGAGCTGTTTTTT. Translated: CASSIEGAGELFF.

The CDR3 loop reads CASSPLTGNTGELFF. The CDR3, as DNA: TGTGCCAGCTCACCATTGACCGGGAACACCGGGGAGCTGTTTTTT. V usage is TRBV18 and J usage is TRBJ2-2; D is uncertain. V was shortened by 2 bases and J by 1 base, with 8 bases between the two germline ends. This CDR3 comprises 15 residues. Germline lookup yields CDR1 KGHSH and CDR2 LQKENI.